The 24 T cell receptor beta chains below were found in one sample sequenced in a study of cytomegalovirus exposure and HLA in healthy donors. The PCR ran on 60 Vbeta and 13 Jbeta primers. Libraries were prepared by immunoSEQ multiplex PCR; TCRdb keeps only in-frame clonotypes and omits some of them. The sample lists about 83,000 clones, roughly 79% occurring once. The sequenced sample consisted of PBMCs. The receptors stem from a woman aged 25 to 39 in good health and CMV-seronegative.

J is TRBJ2-3 and V is TRBV9; 11 bases fit TRBD2. This CDR3 region has 17 residues. Germline CDR1 is SGDLS and CDR2 is YYNGEE. With 4 bases clipped from V and 6 bases from J, the junction kept 13 bases outside the gene matches. CDR3: CASSTSLSGRDTDTQYF. The CDR3 DNA sequence: TGTGCCAGCAGCACGAGCCTTAGCGGGAGGGATACTGATACGCAGTATTTT.

This chain uses TRBV7-6 with TRBJ2-7; possible D gene TRBD2, 6 bases. The V end lost 0 bases, the J end lost 5 bases, and 14 bases lay between the germline ends. This CDR3 has 15 residues. Germline CDR1 is SGHVS and CDR2 is FNYEAQ. The CDR3 DNA sequence: TGTGCCAGCAGCTTAGCGGGAGGAACCCCTAACGAGCAGTACTTC. Its translation: CASSLAGGTPNEQYF.

The chain uses TRBV5-5 and TRBJ1-1, with D perhaps TRBD1 (6 bases). Trimming cost V 1 base and J 3 bases, with 16 bases left between them. This CDR3 has 16 amino acids. CDR1 is SGHKS and CDR2 is YYEKEE in the germline V gene (reference sequence). The CDR3 protein is CASSLRFGQQHTEAFF. CDR3 in DNA: TGTGCCAGCAGCTTGCGTTTTGGACAGCAACACACTGAAGCTTTCTTT.

The genes are TRBV30 and TRBJ2-1; 16 bases agree with TRBD2. V lost 5 bases and J lost 1; bases outside the gene matches: 11. The germline V gene has CDR1 GTSNPN and CDR2 SVGIG (reference sequence). CDR3 length: 19 residues. The CDR3 sequence: CAWGTGTSGRAGSYNEQFF. The DNA of the CDR3 is TGTGCCTGGGGGACCGGGACTAGCGGGAGGGCCGGGTCCTACAATGAGCAGTTCTTC.

The genes are TRBV27 and TRBJ1-6; 8 bases agree with TRBD1. V lost 0 bases and J lost 7; bases outside the gene matches: 5. CDR3 length equals 16 residues. Germline CDR1 and CDR2: MNHEY and SMNVEV (reference sequence). The CDR3 bases are TGTGCCAGCAGTTTATCGACAGGGGCGGTGAATTCACCCCTCCACTTT. Its protein product is CASSLSTGAVNSPLHF.

The genes are TRBV10-3 and TRBJ2-7; maybe TRBD2 (6 bases). V shed 1 base and J shed 6 bases, with 13 bases lying between them. The CDR3 length is 14 residues. CDR1 and CDR2 from the germline V gene are ENHRY and SYGVKD. This CDR3 is CAISEFGTESEQYF. For the CDR3, the DNA is TGTGCCATCAGTGAGTTTGGGACTGAGAGCGAGCAGTACTTC.

The genes are TRBV4-1 and TRBJ2-1; D ambiguous. Germline V gene sequence: CDR1 MGHRA, CDR2 YSYEKL. V was clipped by 0 bases and J by 7 bases, with 4 bases between them. There are 12 residues in the CDR3. The CDR3 is CASSQDGNEQFF. The CDR3 nucleotides are TGCGCCAGCAGCCAAGACGGTAATGAGCAGTTCTTC.

The CDR3 nucleotides read TGTGCCAGCAGGTTAGGACAGGGACCCTACAATGAGCAGTTCTTC. Translation: CASRLGQGPYNEQFF. The genes are TRBV6-5 and TRBJ2-1; 8 positions match TRBD1. V shed 6 bases and J 2 bases; nucleotides not matched to a gene: 6. Looked up from germline, CDR1 is MNHEY and CDR2 is SVGAGI. This CDR3 spans 15 amino acids.

A word on this clone: At one end, the junction sequence differs from germline, possibly due to a read error. This chain connects TRBV7-9 to TRBJ2-5; 12 bases line up with TRBD1. The DNA matches TRBJ2-7 better at its end, which makes the J call doubtful. CDR1 SEHNR and CDR2 FQNEAQ come from the germline V gene (reference sequence). This CDR3 region has 18 residues. The CDR3: CSSSLARSFRDRGREQYF. The CDR3 DNA follows: TGTTCCAGCAGCTTAGCCAGGTCTTTTAGGGACAGGGGGCGCGAGCAGTACTTC.

The genes are TRBV28 and TRBJ1-4; TRBD1 matches 7 bases. This CDR3 is built from 14 residues. The V segment lost 5 bases and the J segment 7 bases; nucleotides outside the gene matches: 7. The germline V gene encodes CDR1 MDHEN and CDR2 SYDVKM. The CDR3 reads CASSRDRVLEKLFF. In DNA, the CDR3 is TGTGCCAGCAGTCGTGACAGGGTCCTTGAAAAACTGTTTTTT.

This clone was detected only once. This chain links TRBV5-1 with TRBJ2-7, with D possibly TRBD2 on 5 matching bases. Germline CDR1 SGHRS, CDR2 YFSETQ. The CDR3 totals 12 residues. Trimming removed 0 bases from V and 5 bases from J, with 6 bases in between. CDR3 coding DNA: TGCGCCAGCAGCTTGGTCGGGAACGAGCAGTACTTC. Its translation is CASSLVGNEQYF.

This chain uses TRBV5-1 with TRBJ2-2, with 10 bases identical to TRBD2. CDR1 is SGHRS and CDR2 is YFSETQ in the germline V gene. The CDR3 contains 17 residues. V shed 0 bases, J shed 7 bases, and the junction held 9 bases outside the gene matches. The CDR3 region is CASSLAVASGSVGELFF. The DNA for the CDR3 is TGCGCCAGCAGCTTGGCCGTGGCTAGCGGGAGCGTCGGGGAGCTGTTTTTT.

This clone was seen a few times. V is TRBV18 and J is TRBJ2-7; tentatively, D is TRBD2 (6 bases). Germline V CDR1 and CDR2: KGHSH, LQKENI. The CDR3 contains 15 residues. Deletions cut 3 bases from V and 4 bases from J, with 16 bases between. Written as DNA, the CDR3 is TGTGCCAGCTCACCCCTCCCCGGGGGTGGTTACGAGCAGTACTTC. Amino acids: CASSPLPGGGYEQYF.

The rearrangement links TRBV4-1 to TRBJ1-1; 12 nucleotides match TRBD1. The CDR3 is 18 residues long. Trimming removed 4 bases from V and 3 bases from J; junction bases left unmatched: 12. CDR1 and CDR2 from the germline V gene are MGHRA and YSYEKL. The CDR3 DNA reads as TGCGCCAGCAGCCCATGGGACAGGGGGCGAAAAGAGGACACTGAAGCTTTCTTT. The encoded protein is CASSPWDRGRKEDTEAFF.

The rearrangement joins TRBV14 to TRBJ1-2, with D possibly TRBD1 on 5 matching bases. Per the germline V gene, CDR1 is SGHDN and CDR2 is FVKESK. This CDR3 is built from 14 residues. V was shortened by 3 bases and J by 8 bases, with 16 bases between the two germline ends. In nucleotides, the CDR3 is TGTGCCAGCAGCCAGTTACCCTCAGGGTTAGGCTACACCTTC. It encodes CASSQLPSGLGYTF. The full variable domain, its missing parts supplied by reference TRBV14 and TRBJ1-2, is EAGVTQFPSHSVIEKGQTVTLRCDPISGHDNLYWYRRVMGKEIKFLLHFVKESKQDESGMPNNRFLAERTGGTYSTLKVQPAELEDSGVYFCASSQLPSGLGYTFGSGTRLTVV.

The chain couples TRBV7-9 to TRBJ2-3, with 8 bases lining up with TRBD2. The CDR3 has 15 amino acids. CDR1 and CDR2 from the germline V gene are SEHNR and FQNEAQ (reference sequence). V gave up 5 bases and J gave up 2 bases; unmatched junction bases: 6. The CDR3 region is CASSEGLDVTDTQYF. As DNA, the CDR3 is TGTGCCAGCAGCGAGGGACTAGACGTCACAGATACGCAGTATTTT.

This clone was seen more than once but under ten times. The rearrangement joins TRBV7-9 to TRBJ2-3, with D perhaps matching TRBD2 (6 bases). V was shortened by 1 base and J by 1 base, with 9 bases between the two germline ends. This CDR3 region has 15 residues. Germline V gene sequence: CDR1 SEHNR, CDR2 FQNEAQ (reference sequence). CDR3 DNA: TGTGCCAGCAGCTTAGGGGAGGCCGGCACAGATACGCAGTATTTT. Its protein is CASSLGEAGTDTQYF.

The chain uses TRBV28 and TRBJ1-2, with D possibly TRBD1 on 6 matching bases. The V gene's germline CDR1 is MDHEN and CDR2 SYDVKM. This CDR3 contains 14 residues. Between the trimmed V and J ends, which lost 7 bases and 1 base, there was a span of 13 bases. In DNA form, the CDR3 reads TGTGCCAGCATTCTACAGGGAAATAACTATGGCTACACCTTC. Translated, it gives CASILQGNNYGYTF.

This chain uses TRBV5-4 with TRBJ1-1, with D possibly being TRBD1 (6 bases). V lost 4 bases and J 5 bases, leaving 21 bases between the germline ends. The CDR3 contains 16 residues. Germline-derived CDR1 and CDR2 are SGHNT and YYREEE (reference sequence). CDR3 residues: CASSPPPQGSWTEAFF. The CDR3, as DNA: TGTGCCAGCAGCCCACCGCCACAGGGAAGTTGGACTGAAGCTTTCTTT.

V usage is TRBV21-1 and J usage is TRBJ2-5; TRBD1, the table's D call, was not compared with the DNA. TRBV21-1 is listed as a pseudogene. This CDR3 has 19 residues. CDR3 nucleotide sequence: TGTGCCAGCAGCAAAGCAGGGTTGGAACAGGGGCCCGAGCAAGAGACCCAGTACTTC. Translation gives CASSKAGLEQGPEQETQYF.

This clone was recorded once. The V call is TRBV5-1, the J call TRBJ2-3, with a weak D call TRBD1 (6 bases). V was pared by 3 bases and J by 0 bases, with 14 bases between. The CDR3 extends over 16 amino acids. The germline V gene encodes CDR1 SGHRS and CDR2 YFSETQ. The CDR3 protein is CASSSLRDTSTDTQYF. In DNA form, the CDR3 reads TGCGCCAGCAGCTCACTCCGGGACACCAGCACAGATACGCAGTATTTT.

This chain connects TRBV30 to TRBJ1-4; D is perhaps TRBD1 (5 bases). The CDR3 has 14 amino acids. Germline CDR1 and CDR2: GTSNPN and SVGIG (reference sequence). The V end lost 2 bases, the J end lost 5 bases, and 12 bases lay between the germline ends. CDR3 sequence: CAWSWGLQNEKLFF. Written as DNA, the CDR3 is TGTGCCTGGAGTTGGGGACTGCAAAATGAAAAACTGTTTTTT.

The chain carries TRBV5-5 and TRBJ2-1; TRBD1 aligns across 10 bases. CDR1 and CDR2 (germline): SGHKS, YYEKEE (reference sequence). V lost 4 bases and J lost 14; bases outside the gene matches: 12. The CDR3 totals 14 residues. The DNA of the CDR3 is TGTGCCAGCAGCCCAGGGACAGGGGCTGGTATAGAGTTCTTC. It is translated as CASSPGTGAGIEFF.

With respect to this clone: The junction does not match germline at one end; this may be a read error. The chain has TRBV7-9 and TRBJ1-1; D is unclear. The length of the CDR3 is 15 residues. Germline V gene lookup returns CDR1 SEHNR and CDR2 FQNEAQ (reference sequence). The CDR3 here is CSSRTGTTLNTEAFF. CDR3 sequence (DNA): TGTTCCAGCAGGACCGGTACTACCCTGAACACTGAAGCTTTCTTT.